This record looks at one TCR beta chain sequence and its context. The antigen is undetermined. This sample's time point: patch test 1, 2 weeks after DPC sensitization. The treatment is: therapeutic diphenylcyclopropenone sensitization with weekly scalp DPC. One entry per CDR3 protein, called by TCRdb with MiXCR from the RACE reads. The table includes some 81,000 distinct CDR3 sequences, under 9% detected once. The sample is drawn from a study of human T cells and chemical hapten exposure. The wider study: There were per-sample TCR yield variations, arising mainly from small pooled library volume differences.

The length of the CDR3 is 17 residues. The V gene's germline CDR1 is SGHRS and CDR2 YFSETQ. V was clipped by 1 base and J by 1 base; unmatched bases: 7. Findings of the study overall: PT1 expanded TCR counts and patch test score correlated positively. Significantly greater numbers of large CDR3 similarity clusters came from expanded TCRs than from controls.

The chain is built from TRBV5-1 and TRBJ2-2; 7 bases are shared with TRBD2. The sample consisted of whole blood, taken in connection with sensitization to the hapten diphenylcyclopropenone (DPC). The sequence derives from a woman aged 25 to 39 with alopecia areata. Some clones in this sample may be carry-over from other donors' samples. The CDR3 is CASSLRSGVGNTGELFF. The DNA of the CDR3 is TGCGCCAGCAGCTTGAGGAGCGGGGTCGGGAACACCGGGGAGCTGTTTTTT.